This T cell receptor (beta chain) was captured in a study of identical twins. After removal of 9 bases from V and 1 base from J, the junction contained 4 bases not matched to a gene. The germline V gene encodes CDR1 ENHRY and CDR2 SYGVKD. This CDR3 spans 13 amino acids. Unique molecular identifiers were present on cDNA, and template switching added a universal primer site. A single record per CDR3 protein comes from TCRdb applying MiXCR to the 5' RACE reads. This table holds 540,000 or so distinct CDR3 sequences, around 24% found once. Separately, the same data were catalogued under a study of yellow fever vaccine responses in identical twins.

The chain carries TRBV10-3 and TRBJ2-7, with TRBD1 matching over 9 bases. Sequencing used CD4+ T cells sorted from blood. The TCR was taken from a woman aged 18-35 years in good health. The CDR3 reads CAIKQGASYEQYF. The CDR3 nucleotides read TGTGCCATAAAACAGGGGGCTTCCTACGAGCAGTACTTC.